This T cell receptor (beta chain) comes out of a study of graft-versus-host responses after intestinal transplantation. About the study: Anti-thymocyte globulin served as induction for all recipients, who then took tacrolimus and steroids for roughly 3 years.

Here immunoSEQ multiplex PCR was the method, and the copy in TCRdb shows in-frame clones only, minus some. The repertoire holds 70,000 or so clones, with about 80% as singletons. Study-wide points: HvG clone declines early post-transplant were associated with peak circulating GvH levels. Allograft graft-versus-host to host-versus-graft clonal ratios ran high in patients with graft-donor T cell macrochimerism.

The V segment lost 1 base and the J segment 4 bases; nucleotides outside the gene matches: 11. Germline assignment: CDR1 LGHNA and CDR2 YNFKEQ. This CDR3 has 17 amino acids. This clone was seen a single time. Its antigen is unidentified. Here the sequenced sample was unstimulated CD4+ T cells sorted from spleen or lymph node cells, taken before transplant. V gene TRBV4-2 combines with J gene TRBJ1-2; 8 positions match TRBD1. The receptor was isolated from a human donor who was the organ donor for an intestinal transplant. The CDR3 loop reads CASSQAAGGSNGYGYTF. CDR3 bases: TGTGCCAGCAGCCAAGCAGCAGGGGGCTCGAATGGCTATGGCTACACCTTC.